These 24 T cell receptor beta chains were all obtained from the same sample, sequenced in a study of blood T cell repertoires in COVID-19. Sequenced by immunoSEQ multiplex PCR; TCRdb stores in-frame clones only, minus some. The sample consists of about 220,000 clones, about 80% of them appearing once. Specimen: peripheral blood. These receptors all come from a woman aged 55-70 years with acute or convalescent COVID-19.

The chain is built from TRBV6-5 and TRBJ2-2; D might be TRBD2 (5 bases). Trimming cost V 7 bases and J 4 bases, with 16 bases left between them. The CDR3 is 15 amino acids. CDR1 and CDR2 (germline): MNHEY, SVGAGI. The CDR3 DNA reads as TGTGCCAGCAAACTAGACGGGCGCCGCACCGGGGAGCTGTTTTTT. This translates into CASKLDGRRTGELFF.

The chain combines TRBV7-3 with TRBJ2-1; 8 bases agree with TRBD1. The germline gives CDR1 SGHTA, CDR2 FQGTGA. Trimming cost V 2 bases and J 3 bases; bases outside gene matches: 6. The CDR3 is made up of 16 amino acids. This CDR3 reads CASSLAAGGIYNEQFF. The CDR3 bases are TGTGCCAGCAGCTTAGCGGCAGGGGGCATCTACAATGAGCAGTTCTTC.

The chain has TRBV5-6 and TRBJ1-1; the match to TRBD1 covers 7 bases. In germline, CDR1 is SGHDT, CDR2 YYEEEE. Losses at the gene ends were 4 bases for V and 0 bases for J; bases not matched to a gene: 15. The CDR3 loop spans 18 amino acids. CDR3 region: CASSTGMDRPKVNTEAFF. The CDR3 nucleotides are TGTGCCAGCAGCACAGGAATGGACAGGCCTAAGGTGAACACTGAAGCTTTCTTT.

This clone has a handful of counts. This rearrangement joins TRBV5-8 to TRBJ2-3, with 8 nucleotides matching TRBD2. The CDR3 length is 16 residues. Germline CDR1 and CDR2: SGHTS and YDEGEE. The V and J ends lost 6 bases and 6 bases, in that order; junction bases with no gene match: 15. The CDR3 loop is CASITTGTSQFDTQYF. Here the CDR3 DNA reads TGTGCCAGCATTACCACGGGGACTAGTCAGTTCGATACGCAGTATTTT.

This sequence joins TRBV27 and TRBJ1-4; D remains unclear. The CDR3 consists of 15 residues. Trimming left V 2 bases short and J 8 bases short, with 15 bases between. Germline values: CDR1 MNHEY, CDR2 SMNVEV (reference sequence). The CDR3 is CASSLATESGEKLFF. In nucleotides, the CDR3 is TGTGCCAGCAGTTTAGCTACAGAGAGTGGGGAAAAACTGTTTTTT.

The chain has TRBV6-5 and TRBJ2-7; weak D call: TRBD2 (6 bases). The V and J ends lost 8 bases and 1 base respectively, with 9 bases between them. The CDR3 totals 12 residues. Germline V CDR1 and CDR2: MNHEY, SVGAGI. The CDR3 bases are TGTGCCAGCGGGGGGACGTCCTACGAGCAGTACTTC. Amino acid sequence: CASGGTSYEQYF.

V gene TRBV7-2 combines with J gene TRBJ2-5; 9 bases are shared with TRBD2. CDR3 length: 15 amino acids. V was pared by 2 bases and J by 5 bases, with 6 bases of the junction left unmatched. Germline V gene data show CDR1 as SGHTA and CDR2 as FQGNSA. In nucleotides, the CDR3 is TGTGCCAGCAGCTTACGGGCGGGGGGGCTCGAGACCCAGTACTTC. It encodes CASSLRAGGLETQYF.

The chain carries TRBV9 and TRBJ2-3; 7 bases are shared with TRBD1. The V segment lost 4 bases and the J segment 8 bases; nucleotides outside the gene matches: 16. CDR1 is SGDLS, CDR2 YYNGEE, per germline. The CDR3 is 16 amino acids. The CDR3 coding sequence is TGTGCCAGCAGCCCCAGACAGGGACGTCAAATGTCTACGCAGTATTTT. It codes for CASSPRQGRQMSTQYF.

The V call is TRBV5-1, the J call TRBJ2-2; D ambiguous. V dropped 4 bases and J dropped 4 bases, with 5 bases sitting between them. Per the germline V gene, CDR1 is SGHRS and CDR2 is YFSETQ. There are 12 residues in the CDR3. The CDR3 bases are TGCGCCAGCAGCCAGGTCACCGGGGAGCTGTTTTTT. Translating it yields CASSQVTGELFF.

The V and J genes are TRBV3-1 (or the pseudogene TRBV3-2) and TRBJ1-5, with D possibly being TRBD1 (5 bases). V was shortened by 6 bases and J by 6 bases, with 15 bases between the two germline ends. Germline V gene data show CDR1 as LGHDT and CDR2 as YNNKEL (reference sequence). The CDR3 is 14 residues long. CDR3 DNA: TGTGCCAGCAGAAACGGGGGGGGAGGTCAGCCCCAGCATTTT. This gives the protein CASRNGGGGQPQHF.

The rearrangement uses TRBV7-9 and TRBJ2-1; 8 nucleotides match TRBD2. V lost 5 bases and J lost 1; bases outside the gene matches: 16. Germline V gene lookup returns CDR1 SEHNR and CDR2 FQNEAQ (reference sequence). The CDR3 covers 19 residues. The DNA of the CDR3 is TGTGCCAGCAGCCCCTCTCATGCCTATAGCGGGGAGTCCTACAATGAGCAGTTCTTC. This encodes CASSPSHAYSGESYNEQFF.

A word on this clone: This may be a read error: a much more frequent sequence differs by one nucleotide. Other nucleotide sequences from this sample produce the same CDR3. The chain links TRBV7-2 to TRBJ1-2; tentative D call: TRBD1 (5 bases). Trimming pared 5 bases from V and 1 base from J, leaving 8 bases between. The CDR3 consists of 13 residues. Germline CDR1 SGHTA, CDR2 FQGNSA. The CDR3 spells CASSPDSNYGYTF. The CDR3 DNA reads as TGTGCCAGCAGCCCCGACAGTAACTATGGCTACACCTTC.

The chain has TRBV4-2 and TRBJ1-2; D ambiguous. This CDR3 region has 15 residues. Per germline, CDR1 LGHNA and CDR2 YNFKEQ. V was clipped by 0 bases and J by 2 bases, with 10 bases between them. Here the CDR3 reads CASSQDGSGNYGYTF. CDR3 sequence (DNA): TGTGCCAGCAGCCAAGACGGTTCCGGGAACTATGGCTACACCTTC.

This chain uses TRBV6-2 or TRBV6-3 with TRBJ1-2, with 7 bases lining up with TRBD1. This CDR3 is 13 amino acids long. The junction had 7 bases not matched to a gene; V was cut back by 6 bases and J by 6 bases. The germline CDR1 and CDR2 sequences are MNHEY and SVGEGT. DNA of the CDR3: TGTGCCAGCAGCGAAAATACAGGGGATGGCTACACCTTC. Encoded protein: CASSENTGDGYTF.

V gene TRBV5-4 combines with J gene TRBJ2-7; 10 bases line up with TRBD2. The germline CDR1 and CDR2 sequences are SGHNT and YYREEE (reference sequence). J was trimmed by 0 bases and V by 4 bases; bases with no gene match: 4. The CDR3 consists of 15 residues. The CDR3 DNA sequence: TGTGCCAGCAGCCGTGGGACTAGCGTCTCCTACGAGCAGTACTTC. Its protein is CASSRGTSVSYEQYF.

V gene TRBV7-9 combines with J gene TRBJ2-3, with 10 bases fitting TRBD2. V was clipped by 5 bases and J by 5 bases; unmatched bases: 10. The CDR3 loop spans 16 amino acids. Germline V CDR1 and CDR2: SEHNR, FQNEAQ (reference sequence). The CDR3 spells CASSRLAGLNGDTQYF. The CDR3 DNA is TGTGCCAGCAGCCGACTAGCGGGTCTCAACGGAGATACGCAGTATTTT.

The V gene is TRBV9, the J gene TRBJ2-1; D is possibly TRBD1 (5 bases). Germline CDR1 SGDLS, CDR2 YYNGEE. This CDR3 contains 14 residues. V gave up 0 bases and J gave up 10 bases, with 14 bases separating them. The DNA for the CDR3 is TGTGCCAGCAGCGTAGACCCGGCACAGGAGGAGCAGTTCTTC. Translating gives CASSVDPAQEEQFF.

The CDR3 DNA reads as TGTGCCAGCAGAGAGCGGACAGGGGGGAACACTGAAGCTTTCTTT. Protein sequence: CASRERTGGNTEAFF. The chain is built from TRBV6-5 and TRBJ1-1, with 10 bases identical to TRBD1. From germline, CDR1 is MNHEY and CDR2 SVGAGI. The CDR3 sequence is 15 residues long. V lost 6 bases to trimming and J lost 1 base; unmatched junction nucleotides: 5.

The CDR3 DNA is TGTGCCAGCAGCCAAGATAGTAGCGGGGGTCGCGAGCAGTACTTC. Translation: CASSQDSSGGREQYF. The chain links TRBV4-2 to TRBJ2-7; the match to TRBD2 covers 9 bases. The CDR3 consists of 15 residues. The V gene end was trimmed by 0 bases and the J gene end by 6 bases; junction bases not matched to a gene: 6. Per germline, CDR1 LGHNA and CDR2 YNFKEQ.

J is TRBJ1-1 and V is TRBV11-1; D is ambiguous. V was clipped by 1 base and J by 7 bases, with 10 bases between them. CDR1 is SGHAT and CDR2 is FQDESV in the germline V gene (reference sequence). The CDR3 is 13 residues long. The CDR3 bases are TGTGCCAGCAGCTTAGTACTAGAAGATGAAGCTTTCTTT. As protein: CASSLVLEDEAFF.

V gene TRBV19 combines with J gene TRBJ1-1; D perhaps matches TRBD1 (6 bases). The germline V gene encodes CDR1 LNHDA and CDR2 SQIVND (reference sequence). V was cut by 7 bases and J by 0 bases, with 15 bases left in between. The CDR3 is 15 residues long. The CDR3 sequence is CASNKGVGVNTEAFF. The CDR3 DNA follows: TGTGCCAGTAACAAGGGGGTGGGAGTGAACACTGAAGCTTTCTTT.

The chain carries TRBV5-1 and TRBJ2-5; tentatively, D is TRBD2 (5 bases). CDR1 and CDR2 (germline): SGHRS, YFSETQ. CDR3 length equals 14 residues. Trimming cost V 5 bases and J 5 bases, with 16 bases left between them. CDR3 sequence: CASRASLDRETQYF. The CDR3, as DNA: TGCGCCAGCAGAGCTAGCCTCGATCGGGAGACCCAGTACTTC.

The rearrangement joins TRBV7-2 to TRBJ1-3; D gene unclear. The CDR3 runs 15 residues. In germline, CDR1 is SGHTA, CDR2 FQGNSA. V lost 5 bases and J 4 bases, leaving 15 bases between the germline ends. CDR3 bases: TGTGCCAGCAGCGCAACCCCAGGCGAAGGAAACACCATATATTTT. It is translated as CASSATPGEGNTIYF.

V and J are TRBV15 and TRBJ1-4; D is ambiguous. The V gene's germline CDR1 is LNHNV and CDR2 YYDKDF (reference sequence). Deletions cut 3 bases from V and 14 bases from J, with 16 bases between. There are 13 residues in the CDR3. This chain's CDR3 is CATSSVQRDHLFF. CDR3 bases: TGTGCCACCAGCAGTGTCCAGAGGGATCATCTGTTTTTT. Supplemented by reference TRBV15 and TRBJ1-4, the full variable domain reads DAMVIQNPRYQVTQFGKPVTLSCSQTLNHNVMYWYQQKSSQAPKLLFHYYDKDFNNEADTPDNFQSRRPNTSFCFLDIRSPGLGDTAMYLCATSSVQRDHLFFGSGTQLSVL.